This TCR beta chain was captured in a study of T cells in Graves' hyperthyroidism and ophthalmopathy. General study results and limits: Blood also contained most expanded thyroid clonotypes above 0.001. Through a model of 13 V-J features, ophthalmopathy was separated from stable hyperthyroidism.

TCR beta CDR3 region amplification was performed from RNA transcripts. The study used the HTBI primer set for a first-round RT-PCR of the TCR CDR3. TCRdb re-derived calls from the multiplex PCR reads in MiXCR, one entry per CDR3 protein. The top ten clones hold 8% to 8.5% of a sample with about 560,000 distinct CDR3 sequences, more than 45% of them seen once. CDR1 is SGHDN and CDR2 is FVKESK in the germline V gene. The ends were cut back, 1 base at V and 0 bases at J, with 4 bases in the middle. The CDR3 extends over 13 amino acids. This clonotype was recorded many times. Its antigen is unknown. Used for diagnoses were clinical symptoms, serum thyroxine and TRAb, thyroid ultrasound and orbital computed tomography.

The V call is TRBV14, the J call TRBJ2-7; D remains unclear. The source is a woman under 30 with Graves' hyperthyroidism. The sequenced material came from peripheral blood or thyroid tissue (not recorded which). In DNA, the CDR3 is TGTGCCAGCAGCCAAGGGGCCTCCTACGAGCAGTACTTC. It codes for CASSQGASYEQYF. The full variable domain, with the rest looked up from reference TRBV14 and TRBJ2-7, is EAGVTQFPSHSVIEKGQTVTLRCDPISGHDNLYWYRRVMGKEIKFLLHFVKESKQDESGMPNNRFLAERTGGTYSTLKVQPAELEDSGVYFCASSQGASYEQYFGPGTRLTVT.